Presented here are 24 T cell receptor beta chains from one specimen sequenced in a study of cytomegalovirus exposure and HLA in healthy donors. The PCR had 60 Vbeta and 13 Jbeta primers. Using immunoSEQ multiplex PCR, the repertoire was profiled, and TCRdb retains in-frame clones only, with some absent. The sample has 99,000 or so clones; 60% to 85% are singletons. The sample taken for sequencing was PBMCs. All receptors come from a man aged 55 to 70 in good health and CMV-seropositive.

This sequence joins TRBV19 and TRBJ2-3; D is possibly TRBD1 (6 bases). CDR3 size: 15 residues. V was shortened by 3 bases and J by 2 bases, with 12 bases between the two germline ends. Germline loops: CDR1 LNHDA, CDR2 SQIVND (reference sequence). CDR3 loop: CASSISGVPTDTQYF. The DNA of the CDR3 is TGTGCCAGTAGTATCTCAGGGGTTCCCACAGATACGCAGTATTTT.

The chain employs TRBV7-9 and TRBJ2-1; possibly TRBD1 for D (6 bases). Germline V gene sequence: CDR1 SEHNR, CDR2 FQNEAQ (reference sequence). V lost 7 bases and J 3 bases, leaving 19 bases between the germline ends. This CDR3 has 16 amino acids. For the CDR3, the DNA is TGTGCCAGCATCCCGGGTGGCAGGGGATACTACAATGAGCAGTTCTTC. Residues: CASIPGGRGYYNEQFF.

The V and J genes are TRBV30 and TRBJ2-4; possibly TRBD1 for D (5 bases). V lost 2 bases and J 8 bases, leaving 16 bases between the germline ends. The germline V gene has CDR1 GTSNPN and CDR2 SVGIG (reference sequence). The length of the CDR3 is 14 residues. Written as DNA, the CDR3 is TGTGCCTGGAGTACTCAGGGCAGGATGTACATTCAGTACTTC. Translated: CAWSTQGRMYIQYF. Full variable domain (rest looked up from reference TRBV30 and TRBJ2-4): SQTIHQWPATLVQPVGSPLSLECTVEGTSNPNLYWYRQAAGRGLQLLFYSVGIGQISSEVPQNLSASRPQDRQFILSSKKLLLSDSGFYLCAWSTQGRMYIQYFGAGTRLSVL.

The V gene is TRBV19, the J gene TRBJ1-5; no clear D gene. The V end lost 4 bases, the J end lost 4 bases, and 8 bases lay between the germline ends. Looked up from germline, CDR1 is LNHDA and CDR2 is SQIVND (reference sequence). The CDR3 runs 13 residues. CDR3 DNA: TGTGCCAGTAGTAGTTTATCTAATCAGCCCCAGCATTTT. It is translated as CASSSLSNQPQHF.

Only a few counts were recorded for this clone. V and J are TRBV29-1 and TRBJ2-1; 8 bases are a match to TRBD2. CDR3 length equals 14 residues. Looked up from germline, CDR1 is SQVTM and CDR2 is ANQGSEA. With V trimmed by 6 bases and J by 5 bases, 9 bases remained unmatched. Here the CDR3 DNA reads TGCAGCGTCCCCCGGGGGGGGTTAGACAATGAGCAGTTCTTC. It is translated as CSVPRGGLDNEQFF.

The rearrangement joins TRBV7-2 to TRBJ2-5; D remains unclear. Germline V CDR1 and CDR2: SGHTA, FQGNSA. V was pared by 5 bases and J by 5 bases, with 9 bases between. This CDR3 has 12 amino acids. CDR3 region: CASSRPRETQYF. CDR3 nucleotide sequence: TGTGCCAGCAGCCGACCGAGGGAGACCCAGTACTTC.

This clone was seen only a few times. The V and J genes are TRBV30 and TRBJ1-4; possible D gene TRBD1, 5 bases. Trimming left V 7 bases short and J 8 bases short, with 17 bases between. The CDR3 contains 13 residues. Germline lookup yields CDR1 GTSNPN and CDR2 SVGIG (reference sequence). This CDR3 is CASSPPDKEKLFF. The CDR3 DNA sequence: TGTGCCTCGAGCCCCCCGGACAAAGAAAAACTGTTTTTT. Looking up the rest from reference TRBV30 and TRBJ1-4 gives the full variable domain: SQTIHQWPATLVQPVGSPLSLECTVEGTSNPNLYWYRQAAGRGLQLLFYSVGIGQISSEVPQNLSASRPQDRQFILSSKKLLLSDSGFYLCASSPPDKEKLFFGSGTQLSVL.

This chain links TRBV6-5 with TRBJ2-1, with D perhaps TRBD2 (6 bases). Germline V gives CDR1 MNHEY, CDR2 SVGAGI. The CDR3 totals 15 residues. V dropped 5 bases and J dropped 3 bases, with 14 bases sitting between them. The CDR3 sequence is CASSPITSSYNEQFF. The CDR3 DNA sequence: TGTGCCAGCAGTCCCATCACTAGCAGCTACAATGAGCAGTTCTTC.

This clone was picked up a small number of times. The chain recombines TRBV6-6 with TRBJ2-7; TRBD1 matches at 9 bases. The CDR3 has 14 residues. CDR1 and CDR2 from the germline V gene are MNHNY and SVGAGI (reference sequence). J gave up 4 bases and V 6 bases, and 7 bases lay outside the gene matches. The chain's CDR3 is CASRNSGQGYEQYF. The CDR3 DNA reads as TGTGCCAGCAGGAACTCGGGACAGGGATACGAGCAGTACTTC.

The genes are TRBV7-8 and TRBJ2-1; D not resolved. With 3 bases removed from V and 4 bases from J, the gap between germline ends came to 13 bases. The germline V gene encodes CDR1 SGHVS and CDR2 FQNEAQ. The CDR3 sequence is 15 residues long. CDR3 sequence: CASSFYAGQYNEQFF. As DNA, the CDR3 is TGTGCCAGCAGCTTTTACGCAGGTCAGTACAATGAGCAGTTCTTC.

The chain employs TRBV27 and TRBJ2-5; D uncertain. Trimming pared 0 bases from V and 4 bases from J, leaving 12 bases between. CDR1 MNHEY and CDR2 SMNVEV come from the germline V gene (reference sequence). CDR3 size: 15 residues. CDR3 nucleotide sequence: TGTGCCAGCAGTTTATCGTTCCTGGCGGCAGAGACCCAGTACTTC. Its translation is CASSLSFLAAETQYF.

As to this clone: A read error may produce the germline difference seen at one junction end. The genes are TRBV5-1 and TRBJ2-5; 9 bases are shared with TRBD1. There are 16 residues in the CDR3. Germline loops: CDR1 SGHRS, CDR2 YFSETQ. CDR3 DNA: TGCGCCAGCAGCTTCGTGAGACAGGGGGTGGAAGATACCCAGTACTTC. Translation: CASSFVRQGVEDTQYF.

The chain couples TRBV5-1 to TRBJ2-2; perhaps TRBD1 as D (6 bases). V gave up 0 bases and J gave up 13 bases, with 13 bases separating them. The CDR3 runs 13 residues. From germline, CDR1 is SGHRS and CDR2 YFSETQ. CDR3 sequence reads: CASSLEKGGSLFF. In DNA, the CDR3 is TGCGCCAGCAGCTTGGAGAAAGGGGGTTCGCTGTTTTTT.

This clone was detected only once. The chain joins TRBV27 to TRBJ2-5, with 8 bases fitting TRBD2. Losses at the gene ends were 5 bases for V and 5 bases for J; bases not matched to a gene: 7. The CDR3 has 14 residues. CDR1 and CDR2 (germline): MNHEY, SMNVEV (reference sequence). The CDR3 DNA is TGTGCCAGCAGTCCGACTAGCGCTACGGAGACCCAGTACTTC. Translated: CASSPTSATETQYF.

The gene calls are TRBV4-1 and TRBJ1-3; 7 positions match TRBD1. This CDR3 contains 18 residues. V trimming: 4 bases; J trimming: 3 bases; junction bases outside the gene matches: 15. CDR1 MGHRA and CDR2 YSYEKL come from the germline V gene. The CDR3 loop is CASSLKLTGLNFGNTIYF. In DNA form, the CDR3 reads TGCGCCAGCAGCCTCAAGTTGACAGGGTTGAATTTTGGAAACACCATATATTTT.

This chain joins TRBV29-1 and TRBJ1-5; D perhaps matches TRBD1 (6 bases). Germline CDR1 SQVTM, CDR2 ANQGSEA. This CDR3 is 13 amino acids long. V lost 6 bases, J lost 0 bases, and 9 bases lay in between. CDR3 amino acids: CSVSQGSNQPQHF. The CDR3, as DNA: TGCAGCGTCTCACAGGGTAGCAATCAGCCCCAGCATTTT.

The V and J genes are TRBV19 and TRBJ2-7, with 9 bases lining up with TRBD1. Germline-derived CDR1 and CDR2 are LNHDA and SQIVND (reference sequence). The CDR3 extends over 13 amino acids. V trimming: 8 bases; J trimming: 1 base; junction bases outside the gene matches: 3. Here the CDR3 reads CASGTGPSYEQYF. As DNA, the CDR3 is TGTGCCAGTGGGACAGGGCCGTCCTACGAGCAGTACTTC.

V is TRBV5-4 and J is TRBJ1-4; 7 bases agree with TRBD1. Germline-derived CDR1 and CDR2 are SGHNT and YYREEE (reference sequence). This CDR3 has 14 residues. Trimming removed 4 bases from V and 3 bases from J; junction bases left unmatched: 3. The CDR3 spells CASSMTGPNEKLFF. CDR3 coding DNA: TGTGCCAGCAGCATGACAGGGCCTAATGAAAAACTGTTTTTT.

V usage is TRBV28 and J usage is TRBJ1-5, with 7 positions matching TRBD1. Germline loops: CDR1 MDHEN, CDR2 SYDVKM. V shed 5 bases, J shed 1 base, and the junction held 8 bases outside the gene matches. The CDR3 is made up of 16 amino acids. This CDR3 is CASSSQGGISNQPQHF. The CDR3 DNA is TGTGCCAGCAGTAGTCAGGGGGGCATCAGCAATCAGCCCCAGCATTTT.

The chain uses TRBV5-6 and TRBJ2-7; D call uncertain. The CDR3 consists of 12 residues. The ends were cut back, 4 bases at V and 3 bases at J, with 8 bases in the middle. Germline V gives CDR1 SGHDT, CDR2 YYEEEE. The CDR3 coding sequence is TGTGCCAGCAGCCGTACTGGCTACGAGCAGTACTTC. Translated, it gives CASSRTGYEQYF.

The chain has TRBV7-9 and TRBJ2-7; TRBD2 is a possible D gene (5 bases). Per the germline V gene, CDR1 is SEHNR and CDR2 is FQNEAQ (reference sequence). Trimming cost V 5 bases and J 2 bases, with 13 bases left between them. The CDR3 contains 14 residues. The CDR3, as DNA: TGTGCCAGCAGCCCCCGGGGAATGACCTACGAGCAGTACTTC. It translates to CASSPRGMTYEQYF.

The rearrangement uses TRBV5-1 and TRBJ2-1, with 10 nucleotides matching TRBD1. CDR1 and CDR2 (germline): SGHRS, YFSETQ. With V trimmed by 3 bases and J by 6 bases, 3 bases remained unmatched. The length of the CDR3 is 14 residues. CDR3 residues: CASSSGQGLNEQFF. CDR3 bases: TGCGCCAGCAGCTCGGGACAGGGGCTCAATGAGCAGTTCTTC. Complete variable domain (other parts from reference TRBV5-1 and TRBJ2-1): KAGVTQTPRYLIKTRGQQVTLSCSPISGHRSVSWYQQTPGQGLQFLFEYFSETQRNKGNFPGRFSGRQFSNSRSEMNVSTLELGDSALYLCASSSGQGLNEQFFGPGTRLTVL.

This clone occurred a few times. V is TRBV5-4 and J is TRBJ1-1; no definite D call. The CDR3 contains 14 residues. The germline CDR1 and CDR2 sequences are SGHNT and YYREEE (reference sequence). V was shortened by 4 bases and J by 6 bases, with 16 bases between the two germline ends. CDR3 DNA sequence: TGTGCCAGCAGCCCGGAGGTAGGGAGGTCTGAAGCTTTCTTT. Its protein product is CASSPEVGRSEAFF. Full variable domain (rest looked up from reference TRBV5-4 and TRBJ1-1): ETGVTQSPTHLIKTRGQQVTLRCSSQSGHNTVSWYQQALGQGPQFIFQYYREEENGRGNFPPRFSGLQFPNYSSELNVNALELDDSALYLCASSPEVGRSEAFFGQGTRLTVV.

This clone was detected only a few times. This chain uses TRBV7-3 with TRBJ2-7; TRBD1 matches 7 bases. The CDR3 sequence is 13 residues long. V trimming: 5 bases; J trimming: 5 bases; junction bases outside the gene matches: 6. Germline-derived CDR1 and CDR2 are SGHTA and FQGTGA. In DNA, the CDR3 is TGTGCCAGCAGCCTCGACAGGGACAACGAGCAGTACTTC. Translated, it gives CASSLDRDNEQYF.